This T cell receptor (beta chain) was sequenced in a study of immune evolution from preneoplasia to lung adenocarcinoma. Study results and limitations: Later-stage lesions appeared to have more T cells, more diversity, less clonality. KRAS-mutant nodules had the highest T cell clonality.

Here immunoSEQ multiplex PCR was the method, and the copy in TCRdb shows in-frame clones only, minus some. The sample has fewer than 50,000 clones; roughly four fifths are singletons. Premalignant or tumor cells were enriched by macro-dissection after pathologic assessment. To note about this clone: The antigen is not known.

Germline V lookup: CDR1 ENHRY, CDR2 SYGVKD. The CDR3 is 15 amino acids. Trimming took off 4 bases at V and 5 bases at J, with 15 bases between the two ends. Sequencing was performed on FFPE invasive lung adenocarcinoma tissue. V and J are TRBV10-3 and TRBJ1-5; D is perhaps TRBD1 (5 bases). The sequence was collected from a person between 55 and 70 years old with lung adenocarcinoma. This chain's CDR3 is CAISAGGGKDQPQHF. The CDR3 bases are TGTGCCATCAGTGCCGGGGGGGGGAAGGATCAGCCCCAGCATTTT.